These 11 T cell receptor beta chains originate from one sample sequenced in a study of cytomegalovirus exposure and HLA in healthy donors. Amplification used 60 Vbeta primers and 13 Jbeta primers. The table came from immunoSEQ multiplex PCR; TCRdb's copy has only in-frame clones and leaves some out. Of 70,000 to 85,000 clones listed, around 62% are singletons. The sequencing input was PBMCs. The receptors originated from a male donor in good health and CMV-seropositive.

V is TRBV5-1 and J is TRBJ1-1; D is possibly TRBD1 (5 bases). CDR1 SGHRS and CDR2 YFSETQ come from the germline V gene. V was pared by 2 bases and J by 1 base, with 9 bases between. The CDR3 is 14 residues long. CDR3 sequence: CASSFNGGNTEAFF. CDR3 in DNA: TGCGCCAGCAGCTTTAACGGGGGGAACACTGAAGCTTTCTTT.

The chain uses TRBV6-1 and TRBJ1-5, with 8 bases that match TRBD1. CDR1 and CDR2 (germline): MNHNS, SASEGT. CDR3 length: 17 residues. Trimming cost V 4 bases and J 7 bases; bases outside gene matches: 15. CDR3: CASSGFSTGVLGQPQHF. The CDR3 bases are TGTGCCAGCAGTGGTTTTTCGACAGGGGTTCTGGGACAGCCCCAGCATTTT.

The chain links TRBV7-3 to TRBJ1-2; 7 bases line up with TRBD1. J gave up 6 bases and V 0 bases, and 16 bases lay outside the gene matches. The CDR3 sequence is 18 residues long. Germline V gene lookup returns CDR1 SGHTA and CDR2 FQGTGA. CDR3 loop: CASSLTPMDRTAENGYTF. CDR3 DNA sequence: TGTGCCAGCAGCTTAACGCCCATGGACAGGACGGCCGAGAATGGCTACACCTTC.

The V call is TRBV5-1, the J call TRBJ2-3, with 7 bases that match TRBD1. This CDR3 is 13 amino acids long. Trimming took 7 bases from V and 2 from J; bases not matched to a gene: 4. Per germline, CDR1 SGHRS and CDR2 YFSETQ. The CDR3 sequence is CASQDRNTDTQYF. The CDR3 coding sequence is TGCGCCAGCCAGGACAGGAACACAGATACGCAGTATTTT.

This chain connects TRBV21-1 to TRBJ1-5. TRBV21-1 is a known pseudogene. The CDR3 has 16 residues. This CDR3 reads CASSTRPRETNQPQHF. As DNA, the CDR3 is TGTGCCAGCAGCACCCGACCGCGGGAGACAAATCAGCCCCAGCATTTT.

V usage is TRBV27 and J usage is TRBJ2-3; D is possibly TRBD1 or TRBD2 (9 bases each). CDR3 size: 19 residues. V lost 11 bases, J lost 4 bases, and 34 bases lay in between. Germline V gene lookup returns CDR1 MNHEY and CDR2 SMNVEV (reference sequence). The DNA for the CDR3 is TGTGCCGCGCGCCGAGACAGGGGGATTAGCGGGAGAATCCCAGATACGCAGTATTTT. It is translated as CAARRDRGISGRIPDTQYF.

The chain recombines TRBV7-9 with TRBJ2-7; 10 bases fit TRBD1. Trimming at V came to 2 bases and at J to 1 base, leaving 11 bases not matched to a gene. CDR3 size: 18 residues. Germline V lookup: CDR1 SEHNR, CDR2 FQNEAQ (reference sequence). DNA of the CDR3: TGTGCCAGCAGCTTAAGGTTGGGACAGGGGTCACCTTCCTACGAGCAGTACTTC. As protein: CASSLRLGQGSPSYEQYF.

The chain links TRBV4-1 to TRBJ1-2; possible D gene TRBD1, 5 bases. The ends were cut back, 0 bases at V and 4 bases at J, with 12 bases in the middle. Germline CDR1 MGHRA, CDR2 YSYEKL. CDR3 length: 15 amino acids. CDR3 region: CASSQEDRPFYGYTF. CDR3 in DNA: TGCGCCAGCAGCCAAGAAGACAGACCTTTCTATGGCTACACCTTC.

The V gene is TRBV2, the J gene TRBJ2-1, with TRBD2 matching 14 bases. After removal of 8 bases from V and 6 bases from J, the junction contained 9 bases not matched to a gene. CDR3 length: 16 residues. CDR1 is SNHLY, CDR2 FYNNEI, per germline. CDR3 sequence: CASSDLTSGRANEQFF. In DNA form, the CDR3 reads TGTGCCAGCTCCGACCTGACTAGCGGGAGGGCCAATGAGCAGTTCTTC. Looking up the rest from reference TRBV2 and TRBJ2-1 gives the full variable domain: EPEVTQTPSHQVTQMGQEVILRCVPISNHLYFYWYRQILGQKVEFLVSFYNNEISEKSEIFDDQFSVERPDGSNFTLKIRSTKLEDSAMYFCASSDLTSGRANEQFFGPGTRLTVL.

This chain joins TRBV19 and TRBJ1-2; 7 bases line up with TRBD1. From germline, CDR1 is LNHDA and CDR2 SQIVND (reference sequence). The CDR3 length is 16 residues. The V segment lost 5 bases and the J segment 4 bases; nucleotides outside the gene matches: 13. CDR3: CASSPTGTLEGYGYTF. CDR3 nucleotides: TGTGCCAGTAGTCCGACAGGGACTCTCGAGGGCTATGGCTACACCTTC.

This sequence joins TRBV9 and TRBJ1-1; no definite D call. V gave up 3 bases and J gave up 2 bases, with 8 bases separating them. From germline, CDR1 is SGDLS and CDR2 YYNGEE. The CDR3 is 13 amino acids. CDR3: CASSGRVNTEAFF. The CDR3, as DNA: TGTGCCAGCAGCGGCCGGGTTAACACTGAAGCTTTCTTT.